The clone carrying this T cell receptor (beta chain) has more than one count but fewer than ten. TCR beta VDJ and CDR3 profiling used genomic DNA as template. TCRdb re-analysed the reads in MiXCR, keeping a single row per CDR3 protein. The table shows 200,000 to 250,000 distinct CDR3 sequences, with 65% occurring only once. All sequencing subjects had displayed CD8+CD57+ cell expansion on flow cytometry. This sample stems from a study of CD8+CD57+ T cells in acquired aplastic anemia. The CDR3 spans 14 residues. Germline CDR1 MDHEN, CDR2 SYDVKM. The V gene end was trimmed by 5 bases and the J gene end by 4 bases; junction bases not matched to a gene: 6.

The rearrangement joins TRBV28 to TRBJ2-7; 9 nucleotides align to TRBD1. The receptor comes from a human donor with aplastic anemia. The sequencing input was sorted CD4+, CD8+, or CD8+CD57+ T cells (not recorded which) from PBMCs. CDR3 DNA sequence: TGTGCCAGCAGTCTCCGGGACAGGGAGTACGAGCAGTACTTC. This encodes CASSLRDREYEQYF.